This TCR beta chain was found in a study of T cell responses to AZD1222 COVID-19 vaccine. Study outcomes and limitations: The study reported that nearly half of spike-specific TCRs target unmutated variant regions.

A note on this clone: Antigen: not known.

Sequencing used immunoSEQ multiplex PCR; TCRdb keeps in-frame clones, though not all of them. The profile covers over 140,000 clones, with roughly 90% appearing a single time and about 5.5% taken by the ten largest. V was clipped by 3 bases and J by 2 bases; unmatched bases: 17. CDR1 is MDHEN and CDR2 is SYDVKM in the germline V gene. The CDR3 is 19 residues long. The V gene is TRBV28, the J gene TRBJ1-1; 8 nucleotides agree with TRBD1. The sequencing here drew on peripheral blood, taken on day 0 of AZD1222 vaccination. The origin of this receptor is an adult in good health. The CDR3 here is CASSFNLDRGLGRNTEAFF. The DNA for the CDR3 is TGTGCCAGCAGTTTTAACCTTGACAGGGGATTAGGGAGAAACACTGAAGCTTTCTTT.